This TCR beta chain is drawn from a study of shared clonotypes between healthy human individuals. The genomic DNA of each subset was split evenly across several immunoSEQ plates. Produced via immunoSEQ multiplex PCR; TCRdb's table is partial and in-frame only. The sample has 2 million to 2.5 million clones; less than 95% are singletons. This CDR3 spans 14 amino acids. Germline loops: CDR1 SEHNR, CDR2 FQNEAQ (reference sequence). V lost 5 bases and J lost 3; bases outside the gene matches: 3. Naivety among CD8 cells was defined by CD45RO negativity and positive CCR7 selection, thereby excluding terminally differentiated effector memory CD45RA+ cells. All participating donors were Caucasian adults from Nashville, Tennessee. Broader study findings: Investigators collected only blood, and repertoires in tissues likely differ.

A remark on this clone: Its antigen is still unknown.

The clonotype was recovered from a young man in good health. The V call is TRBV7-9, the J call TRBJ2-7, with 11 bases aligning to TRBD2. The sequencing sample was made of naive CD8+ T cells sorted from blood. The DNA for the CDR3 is TGTGCCAGCAGCCACGGGACTAGCGGCTACGAGCAGTACTTC. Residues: CASSHGTSGYEQYF.